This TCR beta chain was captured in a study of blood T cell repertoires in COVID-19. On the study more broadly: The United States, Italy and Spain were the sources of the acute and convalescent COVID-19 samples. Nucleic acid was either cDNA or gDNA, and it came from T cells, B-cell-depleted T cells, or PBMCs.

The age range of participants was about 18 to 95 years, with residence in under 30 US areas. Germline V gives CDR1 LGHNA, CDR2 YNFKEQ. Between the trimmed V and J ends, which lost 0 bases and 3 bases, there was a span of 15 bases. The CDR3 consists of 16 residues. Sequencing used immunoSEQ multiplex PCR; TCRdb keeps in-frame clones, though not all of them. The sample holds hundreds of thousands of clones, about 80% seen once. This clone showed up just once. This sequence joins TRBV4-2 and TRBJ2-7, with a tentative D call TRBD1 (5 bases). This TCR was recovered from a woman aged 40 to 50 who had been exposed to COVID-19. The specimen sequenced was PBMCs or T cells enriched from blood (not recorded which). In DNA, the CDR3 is TGTGCCAGCAGCCAAGAGGCAGGGTATCCCGTCTACGAGCAGTACTTC. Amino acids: CASSQEAGYPVYEQYF.